Listed below are T cell receptor beta chains from one sample, sequenced in a study of T and B cells in COVID-19 patients. Each CDR3 protein is one row after TCRdb ran MiXCR on the multiplex PCR reads. Of some 2,000 distinct CDR3 sequences detected, approximately 25% appear once; the ten largest clones hold about three fifths. The sample taken for sequencing was blood. These receptors originate from a human donor with active COVID-19. Both conserved end residues are part of each CDR3. Each record gives: CDR3 length, clone size, V gene, J gene, D gene, CDR3 DNA, CDR3 protein. A D gene is named only where the DNA matches it firmly. Some rows have no size entry. The others give once, few or many, or a class for an expanded clone.

14,NA,TRBV27,TRBJ1-2,TRBD1,TGTGCCAGCAGTTTTCGGGACAGGGAAGGTCGCTACACCTTC,CASSFRDREGRYTF
13,NA,TRBV20-1,TRBJ1-5,NA,TGCAGTGCTCCCGGGGAGGGCAATCAGCCCCAGCATTTT,CSAPGEGNQPQHF
16,NA,TRBV7-4,TRBJ2-2,TRBD1,TGTGCCAGCAGCGACTCCCGGACAGGGAACGTCGGGGAGCTGTTTTTT,CASSDSRTGNVGELFF
15,few,TRBV24-1,TRBJ2-1,NA,TGTGCCACCAGTGACCCCGTCGGCGGAGACAATGAGCAGTTCTTC,CATSDPVGGDNEQFF
15,few,TRBV7-2,TRBJ1-5,TRBD1,TGTGCCAGCAGCTTTACAGGGGGAATAGGTCAGCCCCAGCATTTT,CASSFTGGIGQPQHF
13,few,TRBV19,TRBJ1-1,NA,TGTGCCAGTAGAAGGTACTTAAACACTGAAGCTTTCTTT,CASRRYLNTEAFF
15,NA,TRBV6-5,TRBJ2-5,NA,TGTGCCAGCAGCCTCCGGGGCAGGGGACAAGAGACCCAGTACTTC,CASSLRGRGQETQYF
16,few,TRBV7-2,TRBJ1-3,NA,TGTGCCAGCAGCTTAGCTACAGGTCTCTCTGGAAACACCATATATTTT,CASSLATGLSGNTIYF
12,NA,TRBV20-1,TRBJ2-2,NA,TGCAGTGCTAAGGACCAGGTTGGGGAGCTGTTTTTT,CSAKDQVGELFF
15,NA,TRBV6-5,TRBJ2-7,NA,TGTGCCACCCAAAGTGCGTATGGGGGGAGCTACGAGCTGTACTTC,CATQSAYGGSYELYF
15,few,TRBV27,TRBJ1-1,NA,TGTGCCAGCAGTTTATCGGGAGGGGGGAACACTGAAGCTTTCTTT,CASSLSGGGNTEAFF
17,NA,TRBV20-1,TRBJ2-3,TRBD2,TGCAGTGCTAGAGCCTTAAGACTAGCGGGAGATACAGATACGCAGTATTTT,CSARALRLAGDTDTQYF
14,medium-sized,TRBV6-5,TRBJ1-2,NA,TGTGCCAGCAGCCGAGACCCACAGGATCTGCTTTACACCTTC,CASSRDPQDLLYTF
11,few,TRBV19,TRBJ1-1,NA,TGTGCCAGTAGGGGTAACACTGAAGCTTTCTTT,CASRGNTEAFF
11,NA,TRBV29-1,TRBJ2-1,NA,TGCAGCGTGGGGGGAGCGGTTGAGCAGTTCTTC,CSVGGAVEQFF
14,NA,TRBV6-1,TRBJ1-2,NA,TGTGCCAGCAAGTACCGGGACAACCTAGCTAGCTACACCTTC,CASKYRDNLASYTF